This T cell receptor (beta chain) came from a study of CD8+ T cells in alopecia areata. Study outcomes and limitations: Between patients, shared TCR sequences were less clear than in mice. This was possibly due in part to HLA diversity in the patient population.

In each case, RNA was isolated and then reverse transcribed into cDNA as the sequencing template. Some clones are missing from TCRdb's copy, which holds only in-frame ones; the method was immunoSEQ multiplex PCR. The sample contains about 120,000 clones, roughly 66% of which appear only once. A note on this clone: Its cognate antigen is unknown.

This CDR3 contains 15 residues. Germline values: CDR1 GTSNPN, CDR2 SVGIG (reference sequence). V was shortened by 2 bases and J by 0 bases, with 10 bases between the two germline ends. The material sequenced was CD4+ T cells sorted from blood. This sequence joins TRBV30 and TRBJ1-4, with a tentative D call TRBD1 (5 bases). This receptor was taken from a human donor in good health. CDR3 in amino acids: CAWSSDSATNEKLFF. CDR3 nucleotides: TGTGCCTGGAGTTCAGACAGTGCAACTAATGAAAAACTGTTTTTT.